The rows below give T cell receptor beta chains drawn from one sample of a study of T cells after posttransplantation cyclophosphamide. Clones were read by immunoSEQ multiplex PCR, and TCRdb kept only the in-frame ones, dropping some. The table lists some 7,100 clones, with no singletons. Sequences were derived from PBMCs, sampled after an allogeneic stem cell transplant with post-transplant cyclophosphamide. The source is a male patient in his thirties who received an allogeneic stem cell transplant from an unrelated donor, was CMV-positive, and had acute and chronic GVHD. Some T cells may be the graft donor's. The CDR3 runs from the conserved cysteine through the conserved F or W. The D gene is left open where the match is weak. Not every row has a clone size; where given, it reads once, few, many or a size class.

V	size	D	J	CDR3	DNA
TRBV19	many	.	TRBJ1-5	CASRIFETQHF	TGTGCCAGTAGGATTTTCGAGACCCAGCATTTT
TRBV6-5	many	.	TRBJ1-2	CASSYSRGGSDGYTF	TGTGCCAGCAGTTACTCGCGGGGGGGGTCGGATGGCTACACCTTC
TRBV5-1	few	.	TRBJ2-5	CASSFSETQYF	TGCGCCAGCAGCTTTAGTGAGACCCAGTACTTC
TRBV9	many	TRBD1	TRBJ2-2	CASSVQRDRGNTGELFF	TGTGCCAGCAGCGTGCAACGAGACAGGGGGAACACCGGGGAGCTGTTTTTT
TRBV5-1	many	TRBD1	TRBJ2-7	CASSYLPGGGYEQYF	TGCGCCAGCAGTTATCTACCAGGGGGCGGGTACGAGCAGTACTTC
TRBV6-5	.	.	TRBJ1-6	CASSPPGNPLHF	TGTGCCAGCAGCCCCCCGGGGAATCCTCTCCACTTT
TRBV5-1	medium-sized	.	TRBJ1-1	CASSLRGGTEAFF	TGCGCCAGCAGCTTGAGAGGGGGCACTGAAGCTTTCTTT
TRBV19	many	TRBD1	TRBJ1-1	CASSEQGMNTEAFF	TGTGCCAGTAGTGAACAGGGGATGAACACTGAAGCTTTCTTT
TRBV7-9	many	TRBD1	TRBJ2-1	CASSRDRGQYEQFF	TGTGCCAGCAGCCGGGACAGGGGGCAGTATGAGCAGTTCTTC
TRBV9	many	TRBD2	TRBJ2-1	CASSVVGGSYNEQFF	TGTGCCAGCAGCGTAGTCGGCGGGAGCTACAATGAGCAGTTCTTC
TRBV11-3	many	TRBD2	TRBJ2-1	CASSEGGSYNEQFF	TGTGCCAGCTCCGAAGGCGGGAGCTACAATGAGCAGTTCTTC
TRBV5-1	medium-sized	TRBD2	TRBJ2-2	CASSLGRGAGELFF	TGCGCCAGCAGCTTGGGCCGGGGGGCCGGGGAGCTGTTTTTT
TRBV5-6	many	.	TRBJ1-2	CASSLDGNYGYTF	TGTGCCAGCAGCCTGGACGGTAACTATGGCTACACCTTC
TRBV13	many	TRBD2	TRBJ2-4	CASSRGDPTNIQYF	TGTGCCAGCAGCCGGGGGGACCCCACGAACATTCAGTACTTC
TRBV10-3	many	.	TRBJ2-3	CAISAQSTGSTDTQYF	TGTGCCATCAGTGCCCAATCGACAGGAAGCACAGATACGCAGTATTTT
TRBV19	many	.	TRBJ1-2	CASSIRGGIYGYTF	TGTGCCAGTAGTATTCGAGGGGGTATCTATGGCTACACCTTC
TRBV4-1	many	TRBD1	TRBJ2-7	CASTLQQGSEQYF	TGCGCCAGCACCCTTCAACAGGGGAGTGAGCAGTACTTC